These T cell receptor beta chains were read from a single sample in a study of T cells in Graves' hyperthyroidism and ophthalmopathy. A single record per CDR3 protein comes from TCRdb applying MiXCR to the multiplex PCR reads. The sample lists 560,000 or so distinct CDR3 sequences; about 20% were seen once. The material sequenced was blood. The receptors derive from a man in his forties with Graves' ophthalmopathy. CDR3s include the opening cysteine and the closing phenylalanine or tryptophan. D genes are given only for firm matches. Clone size is given for some rows only: seen once, a few or many times, or a class if the clone is expanded.

. . TRBJ2-1 TRBV5-1 CASSSRNQGNEQFF TGCGCCAGCAGCTCGCGGAATCAGGGTAATGAGCAGTTCTTC
many TRBD2 TRBJ2-3 TRBV5-1 CASSLETGTSMSDTQYF TGCGCCAGCAGCTTGGAGACCGGGACTAGTATGTCAGATACGCAGTATTTT
many . TRBJ1-3 TRBV3-1 CASSQGYRYSGNTIYF TGTGCCAGCAGCCAAGGGTACAGGTACTCTGGAAACACCATATATTTT
few . TRBJ1-5 TRBV12-3/TRBV12-4 CASSPRGAGQPQHF TGTGCCAGCAGTCCCCGGGGGGCGGGGCAGCCCCAGCATTTT
. . TRBJ2-7 TRBV6-1 CATRPYYEQYF TGTGCCACGAGACCTTACTACGAGCAGTACTTC
. . TRBJ2-3 TRBV30 CVWSRNTQYF TGTGTCTGGAGTAGGAATACGCAGTATTTT
. . TRBJ2-1 TRBV20-1 CSATAPAVGNEQFF TGCAGTGCTACCGCGCCAGCGGTTGGCAATGAGCAGTTCTTC
. TRBD1 TRBJ1-2 TRBV29-1 CSVAPGQGNYGYTF TGCAGCGTTGCCCCGGGACAGGGAAACTATGGCTACACCTTC
. TRBD2 TRBJ2-1 TRBV9 CASSVVASGGATYNEQFF TGTGCCAGCAGCGTAGTAGCTAGCGGGGGGGCAACCTACAATGAGCAGTTCTTC
. TRBD1 TRBJ2-3 TRBV4-3 CASSHDEGAQDTDTQYF TGCGCCAGCAGCCATGACGAGGGGGCGCAGGACACAGATACGCAGTATTTT
. . TRBJ2-3 TRBV13 CASSPPLTGPGTDTQYF TGTGCCAGCAGCCCCCCGCTCACAGGGCCTGGCACAGATACGCAGTATTTT
. TRBD2 TRBJ2-3 TRBV4-3 CASSQLAGDTAQYF TGCGCCAGCAGCCAACTAGCGGGAGATACTGCGCAGTATTTT
few TRBD1 TRBJ2-1 TRBV6-1 CASSPPRQGPGNEQFF TGTGCCAGCAGTCCACCCCGACAGGGGCCGGGAAATGAGCAGTTCTTC
many . TRBJ1-1 TRBV30 CAWGTGAAPSEAFF TGTGCCTGGGGAACAGGAGCAGCCCCCTCTGAAGCTTTCTTT
. TRBD1 TRBJ2-4 TRBV20-1 CSARPNRDRGNIQYF TGCAGTGCTAGACCTAACCGGGACAGGGGAAACATTCAGTACTTC